This TCR beta chain was found in a study of radiation and T cells in renal cell carcinoma. Time point given: baseline pretreatment blood. Sample treatment: 15 Gy SBRT to primary tumor, nephrectomy 4 weeks later. Sequencing used immunoSEQ multiplex PCR; TCRdb keeps in-frame clones, though not all of them. The sample holds roughly 100,000 clones; around 88% are singletons and the top ten take around 7.9%. The CDR3 is 15 residues long. Germline CDR1 reads SGHDT; CDR2 reads YYEEEE. J lost 3 bases, V lost 4 bases, and 10 bases had no gene match. V is TRBV5-6 and J is TRBJ2-7, with 7 nucleotides matching TRBD1. The clonotype was recovered from a man between 45 and 60 years old with renal cell carcinoma. Sequences were derived from blood, sampled from a patient whose treatment included radiotherapy and nephrectomy. This CDR3 is CASSLDRKSVYEQYF. For the CDR3, the DNA is TGTGCCAGCAGCCTGGACAGGAAGAGCGTCTACGAGCAGTACTTC.